The 15 T cell receptor beta chains below come from one sample, sequenced in a study of blood T cells in healthy people across ages (dated by TCRdb to about 2015). The library was prepared using 5' RACE. Sequenced on an Illumina HiSeq 2500. A second PCR of roughly 7 to 11 cycles was performed with a sample-barcoded 5' primer and a J-beta primer mix. TCRdb reanalyzed the raw reads on its own, using fastp at Q25 for trimming and MiXCR for clone calling, and kept in-frame beta chains. Entries that share a CDR3 protein sequence are merged under the most common genes and DNA. The table for this sample lists about 1.6 million distinct CDR3 sequences; roughly 32% of them were counted only once. About 11% of the sample belongs to the ten largest clones. Sample: blood. These receptors originate from a woman in her 30s in good health.

This clonotype occurred once. The junction does not match germline at one end; this may be a read error. This sequence joins TRBV5-1 and TRBJ2-1; 8 bases agree with TRBD2. This CDR3 spans 15 amino acids. The germline CDR1 and CDR2 sequences are SGHRS and YFSETQ. Here the CDR3 DNA reads TGCGCCTGCAGCCGGGGGGGTAGCTCCTACAATGAGCAGTTCTTC. Translated: CACSRGGSSYNEQFF.

The V call is TRBV6-2 or TRBV6-3, the J call TRBJ2-4, with 7 nucleotides matching TRBD2. The DNA matches TRBJ2-7 better at its end, which makes the J call doubtful. The CDR3 has 15 amino acids. CDR1 and CDR2 (germline): MNHEY, SVGEGT. CDR3 sequence reads: CASSYDGTTSYEQYF. The CDR3 DNA reads TGTGCCAGCAGTTACGATGGGACTACTTCCTACGAGCAGTACTTC.

V and J are TRBV29-1 and TRBJ2-5; TRBD2 is a possible D gene (6 bases). Germline V CDR1 and CDR2: SQVTM, ANQGSEA. The V gene lost 0 bases and the J gene lost 1 base, with 9 bases spanning the gap. The CDR3 is 14 residues long. CDR3 nucleotide sequence: TGCAGCGTTGAAGATCCGGGAGTCCAAGAGACCCAGTACTTC. Protein product: CSVEDPGVQETQYF.

Only a few counts were recorded for this clonotype. The chain carries TRBV5-1 and TRBJ2-2; 10 bases are shared with TRBD1. J gave up 1 base and V 7 bases, and 10 bases lay outside the gene matches. Germline CDR1 reads SGHRS; CDR2 reads YFSETQ. The CDR3 contains 17 residues. DNA of the CDR3: TGCGCCAGCGCCCCGGGACAGGGGCCCGGGAACACCGGGGAGCTGTTTTTT. Amino acid sequence: CASAPGQGPGNTGELFF.

The rearrangement links TRBV6-5 to TRBJ2-2, with D uncertain. Per the germline V gene, CDR1 is MNHEY and CDR2 is SVGAGI. The germline V and J ends were trimmed by 1 base and 6 bases, with 6 bases remaining between them. The CDR3 loop spans 13 amino acids. The CDR3 sequence: CASSYFDPGELFF. Written as DNA, the CDR3 is TGTGCCAGCAGTTACTTTGATCCCGGGGAGCTGTTTTTT.

The CDR3 coding sequence is TGTGCCAGCAGCACGGACAGGGGAGTTATAGAGACCCAGTACTTC. It is translated as CASSTDRGVIETQYF. The chain joins TRBV6-5 to TRBJ2-5; 9 nucleotides agree with TRBD1. This CDR3 is 15 amino acids long. CDR1 MNHEY and CDR2 SVGAGI come from the germline V gene. J lost 4 bases, V lost 6 bases, and 9 bases had no gene match.

Notes on this clonotype: One base away lies a much larger clone, so this may be a sequencing read error. This chain joins TRBV5-5 and TRBJ2-1; 8 bases align to TRBD1. The assigned J gene may be wrong: the sequence end matches TRBJ2-7 better. The CDR3 spans 14 residues. CDR1 is SGHKS, CDR2 YYEKEE, per germline (reference sequence). The CDR3 spells CANSFDRGGYEQYF. The CDR3 bases are TGTGCCAACAGCTTCGACAGGGGAGGATACGAGCAGTACTTC.

The table lists this clonotype with a few counts. The chain employs TRBV11-1 and TRBJ2-3, with D hard to call. Trimming left V 4 bases short and J 6 bases short, with 8 bases between. The length of the CDR3 is 12 residues. Germline values: CDR1 SGHAT, CDR2 FQDESV (reference sequence). CDR3 sequence reads: CASSWDMDTQYF. The CDR3 bases are TGTGCCAGCAGCTGGGATATGGATACGCAGTATTTT.

The CDR3 is CASSPLRAGRADTQYF. Here the CDR3 DNA reads TGTGCCAGCAGCCCCCTAAGAGCGGGGAGGGCAGATACGCAGTATTTT. V usage is TRBV3-1 and J usage is TRBJ2-3; 7 nucleotides align to TRBD2. The J segment lost 4 bases and the V segment lost 4 bases, leaving 11 bases of the junction unmatched. The CDR3 consists of 16 residues. The germline CDR1 and CDR2 sequences are LGHDT and YNNKEL (reference sequence).

Remarks on this clonotype: A read error may account for a junction end that differs from germline. The rearrangement links TRBV6-2 or TRBV6-3 to TRBJ2-5; D gene uncertain. Germline V gives CDR1 MNHEY, CDR2 SVGEGT. The CDR3 extends over 14 amino acids. CDR3 nucleotides: TGTGCCAGCAGCAGAGACTGGGTAGAAGAGCCCCAGTACTTC. Translation: CASSRDWVEEPQYF.

The chain is built from TRBV27 and TRBJ2-7; D is tentatively TRBD1 or TRBD2 (6 bases each). This CDR3 comprises 15 residues. V shed 3 bases and J shed 1 base, with 13 bases lying between them. In germline, CDR1 is MNHEY, CDR2 SMNVEV (reference sequence). For the CDR3, the DNA is TGTGCCAGCAGTTTCGATGCGGGGACATCCTACGAGCAGTACTTC. This translates into CASSFDAGTSYEQYF.

The chain carries TRBV5-1 and TRBJ2-3, with D possibly called TRBD1 or TRBD2 (6 bases each). The CDR3 is 17 amino acids. CDR1 is SGHRS, CDR2 YFSETQ, per germline. The ends were cut back, 0 bases at V and 0 bases at J, with 14 bases in the middle. The CDR3 region has the DNA TGCGCCAGCAGCTTGGAATTCGGGGGCTTTAGCACAGATACGCAGTATTTT. As protein: CASSLEFGGFSTDTQYF.

The chain uses TRBV6-4 and TRBJ1-2, with no clear D. Germline V CDR1 and CDR2: MRHNA, SNTAGT. The CDR3 contains 12 residues. Trimming pared 4 bases from V and 7 bases from J, leaving 10 bases between. The CDR3 DNA follows: TGTGCCAGCAGTGGGGCGTACGGTGGCTACACCTTC. Its translation is CASSGAYGGYTF.

A single count supports this clonotype. Since no conserved phenylalanine or tryptophan closes the CDR3, a read error is the likely cause. This chain uses TRBV7-9 with TRBJ2-1; 9 positions agree with TRBD2. Trimming removed 3 bases from V and 5 bases from J; junction bases left unmatched: 5. This CDR3 has 15 amino acids. Germline CDR1 and CDR2: SEHNR and FQNEAQ (reference sequence). In DNA form, the CDR3 reads TGTGCCAGCAGCTTGGGCAGCGGGAGGCACAATGAGCAGTTCTCC. This sequence encodes CASSLGSGRHNEQFS.

This clonotype was seen a handful of times. This sequence joins TRBV6-6 and TRBJ2-3, with 10 bases aligning to TRBD2. The germline CDR1 and CDR2 sequences are MNHNY and SVGAGI (reference sequence). CDR3 length: 16 residues. The V and J ends lost 2 bases and 6 bases, in that order; junction bases with no gene match: 8. CDR3 amino acids: CASSYGLAGEGDTQYF. The DNA of the CDR3 is TGTGCCAGCAGTTACGGCCTAGCGGGAGAGGGGGATACGCAGTATTTT.